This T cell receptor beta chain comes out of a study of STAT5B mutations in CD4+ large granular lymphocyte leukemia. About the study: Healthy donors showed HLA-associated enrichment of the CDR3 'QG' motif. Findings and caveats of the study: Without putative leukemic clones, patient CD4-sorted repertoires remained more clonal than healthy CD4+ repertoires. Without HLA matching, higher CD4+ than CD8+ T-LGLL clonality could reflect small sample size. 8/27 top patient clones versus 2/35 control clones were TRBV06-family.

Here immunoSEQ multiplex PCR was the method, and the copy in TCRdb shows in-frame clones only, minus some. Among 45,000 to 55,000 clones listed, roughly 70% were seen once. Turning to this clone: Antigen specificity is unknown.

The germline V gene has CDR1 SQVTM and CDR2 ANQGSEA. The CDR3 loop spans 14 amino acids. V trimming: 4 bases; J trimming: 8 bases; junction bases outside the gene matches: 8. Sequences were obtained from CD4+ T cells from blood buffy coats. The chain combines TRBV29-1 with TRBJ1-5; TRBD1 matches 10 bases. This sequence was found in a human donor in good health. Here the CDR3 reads CSVAGGQGGEPQHF. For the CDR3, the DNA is TGCAGCGTTGCAGGAGGACAGGGGGGAGAGCCCCAGCATTTT.